The sequence of this T cell receptor (beta chain) was determined in a study of cytotoxic CD8 clonotypes in ibrutinib-treated CLL. The protocol was immunoSEQ multiplex PCR, while the TCRdb copy is restricted to in-frame clones and leaves out a portion. The sample has under 75,000 clones, approximately 75% seen once. The TCR originated in a human donor with chronic lymphocytic leukemia. The specimen comprised PBMCs, sampled after 12 months of ibrutinib treatment.

The CDR3 is CASSLGTGGETQYF. The CDR3 region has the DNA TGTGCCAGCAGTTTAGGAACAGGAGGAGAGACCCAGTACTTC. The chain carries TRBV27 and TRBJ2-5; D may match TRBD1 or TRBD2 (5 bases each). Germline CDR1 MNHEY, CDR2 SMNVEV (reference sequence). The CDR3 contains 14 residues. V lost 2 bases and J 4 bases, leaving 11 bases between the germline ends.